Listed below are T cell receptor beta chains from one sample, sequenced in a study of cytomegalovirus exposure and HLA in healthy donors. Sequencing used immunoSEQ multiplex PCR; TCRdb keeps in-frame clones, though not all of them. Found here are 150,000 to 200,000 clones, 70% to 80% of them singletons; the top ten hold 9.7%. Specimen: PBMCs. These receptors originate from a man aged 18-30 years in good health and CMV-seropositive. The CDR3 runs from the conserved cysteine through the conserved F or W. A D gene is named only where the DNA matches it firmly. The size field is filled for only some rows; it gives once, few, many or a size class.

j_call	d_call	clone_size	v_call	cdr3_nt	cdr3_aa
TRBJ2-5	TRBD1	NA	TRBV6-1	TGTGCCAGCAGTGACCATTTCGGACAGGGGTTGGGGGAGACCCAGTACTTC	CASSDHFGQGLGETQYF
TRBJ2-1	NA	NA	TRBV27	TGTGCCAGCAGTCCCGCCGGCGGCCCCTACAATGAGCAGTTCTTC	CASSPAGGPYNEQFF
TRBJ2-7	NA	NA	TRBV5-6	TGTGCCAGCAGCCCCGGAGACTACGAGCAGTACTTC	CASSPGDYEQYF
TRBJ2-7	TRBD2	NA	TRBV30	TGTGCCTGGAGGAGGGAGGGCCCGTACGAGCAGTACTTC	CAWRREGPYEQYF
TRBJ2-7	TRBD2	NA	TRBV27	TGTGCCAGCAGACATAGGGGCGGGGGAACCTACGAGCAGTACTTC	CASRHRGGGTYEQYF
TRBJ1-1	NA	NA	TRBV29-1	TGCAGCGTAAAAGACAGGCCTACTGAAGCTTTCTTT	CSVKDRPTEAFF
TRBJ1-4	TRBD1	NA	TRBV5-1	TGCGCCAGCAGCTTGGCCGGGACAGGGGCTGCTAATGAAAAACTGTTTTTT	CASSLAGTGAANEKLFF
TRBJ2-7	NA	NA	TRBV21-1	TGTGCCAGCAGCTCCCGAACCGGGACTCCTTGGGGCGAGCAGTACTTC	CASSSRTGTPWGEQYF
TRBJ1-1	TRBD1	few	TRBV6-5	TGTGCCAGCAGCCACAGACAGGGAGGGAACACTGAAGCTTTCTTT	CASSHRQGGNTEAFF
TRBJ2-5	TRBD1	NA	TRBV11-2	TGTGCCAGCAGCCTACACCCGACAGGGACAGAGACCCAGTACTTC	CASSLHPTGTETQYF
TRBJ2-1	NA	NA	TRBV27	TGTGCCAGCAGCCCCGGCGGTAGGCGTGAGCAGTTCTTC	CASSPGGRREQFF
TRBJ1-6	NA	NA	TRBV5-6	TGTGCCAGCAGCTTGGAGAGGAGCTCCTATAATTCACCCCTCCACTTT	CASSLERSSYNSPLHF
TRBJ2-2	NA	NA	TRBV7-9	TGTGCCAGCAGCTTGACCACCAGGGGCACCAACACCGGGGAGCTGTTTTTT	CASSLTTRGTNTGELFF
TRBJ2-7	NA	once	TRBV2	TGTGCCAGCAACCCCAGGGCTTACGAGCAGTACTTC	CASNPRAYEQYF
TRBJ1-5	TRBD1	once	TRBV7-8	TGTGCCAGCAGCATGGGACAGGGGCGGAATCAGCCCCAGCATTTT	CASSMGQGRNQPQHF
TRBJ2-1	TRBD2	NA	TRBV7-2	TGTGCCAGCAGATTCAGGACTAGCGGGAGTGTAGAGCAGTTCTTC	CASRFRTSGSVEQFF
TRBJ1-5	NA	NA	TRBV19	TGTGCCAGTAGTATAGGCGGAAATCAGCCCCAGCATTTT	CASSIGGNQPQHF
TRBJ2-1	TRBD2	NA	TRBV19	TGTGCCAGTAGTAAGGGGCGGGGGAAGCGGGAGAACTATGAGCAGTTCTTC	CASSKGRGKRENYEQFF
TRBJ2-7	TRBD1	NA	TRBV6-5	TGTGCCAGCAGTTACTCTGGGACAGCCGGATACGAGCAGTACTTC	CASSYSGTAGYEQYF
TRBJ2-1	NA	once	TRBV2	TGTGCCAGCAGTCCGACTAGTGGGGGATACAATGAGCAGTTCTTC	CASSPTSGGYNEQFF
TRBJ2-2	TRBD1	once	TRBV7-2	TGTGCCAGCACCGGGACAGGGTGGACCGGGGAGCTGTTTTTT	CASTGTGWTGELFF
TRBJ1-1	NA	NA	TRBV7-9	TGTGCCAGCAGCTTAGCGTACGGGGAGGGAGCTTTCTTT	CASSLAYGEGAFF
TRBJ2-7	NA	NA	TRBV6-1	TGTGCCAGCAGGTTCGCGGGGAACTCCTACGAGCAGTACTTC	CASRFAGNSYEQYF
TRBJ2-5	NA	once	TRBV6-5	TGTGCCAGCAGTTACTCTGGAGGGAATGGAGAGACCCAGTACTTC	CASSYSGGNGETQYF